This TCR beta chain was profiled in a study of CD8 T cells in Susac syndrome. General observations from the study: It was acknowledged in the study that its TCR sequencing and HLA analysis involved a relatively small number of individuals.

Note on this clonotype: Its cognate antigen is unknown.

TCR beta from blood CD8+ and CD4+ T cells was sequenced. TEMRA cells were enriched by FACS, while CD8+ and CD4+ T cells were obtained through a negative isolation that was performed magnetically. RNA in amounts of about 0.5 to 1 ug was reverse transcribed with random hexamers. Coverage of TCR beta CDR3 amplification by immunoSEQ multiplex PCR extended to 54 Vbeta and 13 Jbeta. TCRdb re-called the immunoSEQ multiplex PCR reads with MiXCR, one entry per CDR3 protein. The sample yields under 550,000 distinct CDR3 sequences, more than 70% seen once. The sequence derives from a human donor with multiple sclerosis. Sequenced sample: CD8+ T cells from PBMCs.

CDR3 region: CSVLTGDGYTF. The CDR3 DNA sequence: TGCAGCGTTCTTACAGGGGATGGCTACACCTTC. The rearrangement links TRBV29-1 to TRBJ1-2; 7 nucleotides line up with TRBD1. The germline V gene encodes CDR1 SQVTM and CDR2 ANQGSEA. The V and J ends lost 5 bases and 6 bases, in that order; junction bases with no gene match: 3. The CDR3 is 11 residues long.